Sequencing of this T cell receptor (beta chain) was carried out in a study of CD8+ T cells in alopecia areata. The V gene's germline CDR1 is MDHEN and CDR2 SYDVKM. Trimming took 4 bases from V and 5 from J, leaving 18 bases between them. CDR3 length: 16 amino acids. cDNA reverse transcribed from extracted RNA served as the sequencing template. The table came from immunoSEQ multiplex PCR; TCRdb's copy has only in-frame clones and leaves some out. The sample shows about 150,000 clones, around 47% of them seen only once. The sequenced sample was CD4+ T cells sorted from blood. The source is a human donor with alopecia areata. This chain uses TRBV28 with TRBJ2-4; D perhaps matches TRBD2 (6 bases). Written as DNA, the CDR3 is TGTGCCAGCAGTTCGGGACTCCTACGAAGAGAAAACATTCAGTACTTC. This codes for CASSSGLLRRENIQYF.